This T cell receptor beta chain came from a study of T cell responses to AZD1222 COVID-19 vaccine listed by TCRdb under 2021. Notes on the research overall: AZD1222 recipients given second doses at about 4 weeks or at about 12 weeks were pooled, since spike-specific TCR depth and breadth were not found to differ between the two schedules. TCR sequencing covered roughly 230 trial participants: 207 given two doses of AZD1222 and some 25 given two doses of MenACWY control vaccine. Enrollment into the trials was organized by age into subgroups of 18-55, 56-69 and 70-plus years, and those subgroups contained approximately 160, 26 and 62 TCR-sequenced participants, respectively. On the study overall, not on this receptor specifically: The 56-69-year group was small, and its depth increase did not reach significance, likely because of low power. CD4 TCRs associated with the vaccine covered the entire spike protein, and the dominant responses were in regions 160-218 and 743-854. Participants were mostly white British, with more females than males. The authors suggested clonal diversity may have been underestimated. Reportedly, almost half of the unique spike-specific TCRs recognized epitopes lying outside the regions that are mutated in the B.1.351 and B.1.1.7 variants. Conclusions about previously exposed vaccinees were limited because only six AZD1222 recipients were SARS-CoV-2 seropositive at baseline. A significant rise in spike-specific TCR breadth and depth was observed after two AZD1222 doses relative to day 0 and relative to MenACWY recipients. No day 14 peak-response samples were available, so repertoires were characterized only after the peak T cell response.

The CDR3 regions of human TCRbeta chains were analyzed by immunosequencing. Turning to the authors' computational methods: Repertoire TCRs were checked for matches against a reference library of SARS-CoV-2-specific TCRs that had been generated using the MIRA antigen-specificity platform. Breadth meant the fraction of unique TCRs that were SARS-CoV-2-associated, whereas depth meant the fraction of total T cells that were SARS-CoV-2-associated. Using the MIRA data, each spike-specific TCR was mapped to the spike region that the TCR reacts to and placed in a CD4 or CD8 class. Log10-transformed breadth and depth values were compared by one-way ANOVA with Sidak's multiple comparisons tests. The source is immuneACCESS, and TCRdb retained only in-frame sequences with V and J called. Part of the clones is not carried over; for the studies checked, unresolved V genes explain less than half of this, and the remainder is unexplained. V, J and clone size were drawn from that table, and D and trimming were deduced from the DNA. Within this sample are about 110,000 clones, with 86% of them counted one time only. Clones ranked in the top ten supply around 3.2% of the sample.

The sample's time point label, decoded: baseline before first vaccination. The vaccinee samples were drawn from two UK trials, COV001 and COV002, one of which was a single-blind randomized controlled phase 2/3 trial testing AZD1222 (ChAdOx1 nCoV-19) in healthy adults. For TCRbeta chain sequencing, PBMC samples were collected from trial participants at day 0 and at day 28 after the second dose. For this clone: Its specific antigen is unknown. One base away there is no much larger clone; base qualities are not given.

The CDR3 runs 14 amino acids, cysteine and phenylalanine included. Just the 42-base CDR3 DNA is kept, in frame starting at base 1. Relative to germline, V is missing 0 bases and J is missing 4 bases, with 2 bases of the junction outside any gene match. From the germline V gene, CDR1 is SGHRS and CDR2 is YFSETQ. This clonotype originated in an adult in good health. The V gene is TRBV5-1 and the J gene is TRBJ1-2; 8 middle bases align to TRBD1. The material sequenced was peripheral blood, taken on day 0 of AZD1222 vaccination. The DNA reads TGCGCCAGCAGCTTGGGGACAGGGACCTATGGCTACACCTTC. It is translated as CASSLGTGTYGYTF. Extended through the reference TRBV5-1 and TRBJ1-2 proteins, this CDR3 yields the full variable domain: KAGVTQTPRYLIKTRGQQVTLSCSPISGHRSVSWYQQTPGQGLQFLFEYFSETQRNKGNFPGRFSGRQFSNSRSEMNVSTLELGDSALYLCASSLGTGTYGYTFGSGTRLTVV.